This T cell receptor (beta chain) was obtained from a study of regulatory T cells in long-lasting Graves disease (TCRdb year 2021). For context, the study as a whole: In the newly diagnosed Graves' disease group, patients had been taking antithyroid drugs for less than 3 months. A total of 35 or so samples were covered by TCR sequencing, comprising around 13 persistent and 20 or so newly diagnosed Graves' disease patients. The study took place in China and was registered as a clinical trial. Peripheral blood TCR sequencing and RNA sequencing compared persistent Graves' disease patients with newly diagnosed Graves' disease patients. Results the study describes overall, beyond this receptor: Persistent disease showed preferential use of TRBV28, TRBJ1-2 and TRBJ2-5, whereas newly diagnosed disease favored TRBV20-1 and TRBJ2-1. Persistent Graves' disease patients showed lower TCR Shannon entropy and fewer highly expanded clones than newly diagnosed patients, suggesting clonal expansion. The study examined only peripheral blood because the primary lesion, thyroid tissue, could not be accessed. Patients with persistent disease shared more public clonotypes (approximately 2,500) than newly diagnosed patients did (more than 900). Sequencing and analysis were limited to the TCR beta chain. As a limitation, the authors acknowledged that the small sample size may reduce accuracy.

The sample's time point label, in plain terms: newly diagnosed GD, antithyroid drugs for less than 3 months. For both TCR sequencing and RNA sequencing, RNA was extracted from PBMCs in TRIzol. Graves' disease was diagnosed according to American Thyroid Association guidelines. Patients for the study were recruited at an endocrinology department in Xi'an, China. Each patient gave 7.5 to 10 milliliters of peripheral blood, collected in an EDTA anticoagulant tube. Ficoll Paque Plus density gradient separation was used to isolate PBMCs, and no further T cell sorting was performed. An Agilent 2100 Bioanalyzer and agarose gel were used to check RNA quality, while a NanoDrop 2000 measured RNA concentration. Counted from cysteine to phenylalanine, this CDR3 has 15 amino acids. Only the CDR3 portion is preserved as DNA: 45 bases, with reading frame beginning at the first base. Unmatched junction bases come to 8, with V trimmed by 4 bases and J by 5 bases. As encoded in the germline V gene, CDR1 is SGHTA while CDR2 is FQGNSA.

This clonotype has only one observation. Its antigen specificity is not known. No per-base quality is available; no much larger clone lies one base away. One read represents weak support. Library construction relied on multiplex PCR. Sequencing was performed on an Illumina HiSeq 4000. CDR3 regions were amplified by Arm-PCR with iRepertoire HTBI primers to construct TCR beta libraries. PCR products were gel purified before sequencing. In the paper's pipeline: Gene usage analysis of CDR3 amino acid clonotypes relied on the roughly 60 TRBV and around 14 TRBJ segments identified across samples. COPE and FqMerger were used to merge the filtered high-quality paired reads into contigs. BLAST was used to align contigs to IMGT TRBV, TRBD and TRBJ reference genes, and CDR3 was defined according to IMGT. Any clonotype with a frequency above 0.1% was classified as a highly expanded clone. Shannon entropy served as the measure of repertoire diversity, while the Gini coefficient captured V-J evenness. A clonotype was considered public if more than one individual shared it. TCRdb ran its own pipeline on the public reads, namely fastp trimming at Q25 and MiXCR clone calling, and kept in-frame beta chains. CDR3 protein sequences are deduplicated, and each keeps its most common genes and DNA. The V and J calls here are based on TCRdb, not the publication. The sample table lists over 500,000 distinct CDR3 sequences, roughly 16% of them with a count of one. Around 18% of the sample is in the top ten clones.

This sample also belongs to another study, concerning T cells in Graves' hyperthyroidism and ophthalmopathy. The other study reports the following: Stable Graves' hyperthyroidism was defined as the absence of progression to ophthalmopathy over 18 months of follow-up. Hyperthyroidism patients were newly diagnosed, had a disease duration of under 2 months, and were aged 18 to 65 years. The study excluded patients with uncontrolled infections, other autoimmune diseases, pregnancy or lactation. Clinical symptoms, serum thyroxine and TRAb, thyroid ultrasound, and orbital computed tomography formed the basis for the diagnoses. The TCR CDR3 was subjected to a first round of RT-PCR using the HTBI primer set and the Qiagen OneStep RT-PCR kit. Most expanded thyroid clonotypes (frequency above 0.001) were also found in blood, which suggests that blood repertoires may mirror thyroid immune responses. Ophthalmopathy was separated from stable hyperthyroidism by a 13 V-J signature model, with approximately 86% sensitivity and roughly 81% specificity obtained in cross-validation and 80%/75% obtained in testing. During validation, the model predicted progression to ophthalmopathy a median of roughly 7.1 months ahead of onset, with 70.59% sensitivity and roughly 75% specificity. To identify distinguishing TCR V-J signatures, a discovery cohort of 90 to 100 patients was used, comprising fewer than 45 with Graves' ophthalmopathy and approximately 58 with stable Graves' hyperthyroidism. Prospective prediction of ophthalmopathy was tested in an independent validation cohort consisting of fewer than 20 hyperthyroidism patients and some 15 patients who later progressed to ophthalmopathy. For training and testing, the 95 to 100 patients in the discovery cohort were randomly divided in a 7:3 ratio. In addition, the study compared T-cell repertoires in thyroid tissue and in blood from roughly six Graves' hyperthyroidism patients. Once sampling was done, hyperthyroidism patients were given methimazole at a starting dose of 30 mg daily, whereas ophthalmopathy patients were given high-dose intravenous methylprednisolone. Libraries were constructed in a second round of multiplex PCR, after which size selection and purification were carried out. Paired-end sequencing of the libraries was performed with 100 bp reads on an Illumina HiSeq2000. Raw data were processed with SOAPnuke, discarding reads with adapters, uncalled bases, mean Phred below 15, or no exact constant-primer or identifier match. COPE v1.2.5 was used to merge the high-quality paired reads, and each unique nucleotide sequence was defined as a clonotype. MiTCR v1.1 was used to align the clonotypes against IMGT TRBV, TRBD and TRBJ reference segments. The analysis included only V-J combinations with a frequency above 0.0001, which together covered 99.2% of the repertoires. The TCS score was defined as the ratio of F50 (clonal expansion) to E x V (chaos), calculated using BLOSUM62-based TCRdist between CDR3 peptides within each V-J. Welch's t-statistics and random forest reduced 514 V-J features to 10 to 15, which were used in a naive Bayes classifier (R e1071). Sample size was not statistically predetermined, and blinding of investigators to group allocation was not performed. The paper describes TCR Vbeta CDR3 sequencing of some 130 peripheral blood samples, made up of roughly 45 ophthalmopathy patients, more than 70 hyperthyroidism patients and about 17 progressor patients.

The source of this sequence is a woman in her 30s with Graves disease. Donor details come from another sample of the same person, matched by shared clones. The sequence links TRBV7-2 to TRBJ1-1; the central 9 bases match TRBD1. Sequenced here: peripheral blood mononuclear cells (PBMCs), sampled at new diagnosis, from a patient treated with antithyroid drugs. The nucleotide sequence is TGTGCCAGCAGCTCGCACAGGGGGCTGAGGACTGAAGCTTTCTTT. The resulting protein is CASSSHRGLRTEAFF.